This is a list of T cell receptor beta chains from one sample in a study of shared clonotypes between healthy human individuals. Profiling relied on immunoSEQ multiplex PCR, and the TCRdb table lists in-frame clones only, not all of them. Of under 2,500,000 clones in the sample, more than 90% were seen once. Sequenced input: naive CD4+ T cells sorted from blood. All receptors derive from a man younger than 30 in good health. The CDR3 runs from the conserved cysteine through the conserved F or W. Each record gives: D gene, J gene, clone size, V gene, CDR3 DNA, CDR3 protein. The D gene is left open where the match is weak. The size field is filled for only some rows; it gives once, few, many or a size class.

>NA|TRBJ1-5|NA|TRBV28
TGTGCCAGCAGTCCCCCAGGAGGCAATCAGCCCCAGCATTTT
CASSPPGGNQPQHF
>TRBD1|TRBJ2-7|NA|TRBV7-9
TGTGCCAGCAGGGGACAGGGGAGTAACGAGCAGTACTTC
CASRGQGSNEQYF
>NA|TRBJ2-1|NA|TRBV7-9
TGTGCCAGCAGCTTAAAGGGCCTGTTGAGCAATGAGCAGTTCTTC
CASSLKGLLSNEQFF
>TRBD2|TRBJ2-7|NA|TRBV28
TGTGCCAGCAGTATCAACCTGGGACTAGCGATCTCCTACGAGCAGTACTTC
CASSINLGLAISYEQYF
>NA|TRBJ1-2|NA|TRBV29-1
TGCAGCGTTGAAGATGAGTCTACCAGGGGCTACACCTTC
CSVEDESTRGYTF
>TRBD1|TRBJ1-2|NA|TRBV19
TGTGCCAGTAGTCCCCGACAGGGGGTCGGCTACACCTTC
CASSPRQGVGYTF
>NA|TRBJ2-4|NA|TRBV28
TGTGCCAGCAGGCCTGTAACAGGGATGCCCGCCGCCAAAAACATTCAGTACTTC
CASRPVTGMPAAKNIQYF
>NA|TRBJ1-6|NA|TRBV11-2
TGTGCCAGCAGCCAACGGCAGGGGTATAATTCACCCCTCCACTTT
CASSQRQGYNSPLHF
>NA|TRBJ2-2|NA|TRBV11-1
TGTGCCAGCAGCTTACGACTTAATAGTGTCACCGGGGAGCTGTTTTTT
CASSLRLNSVTGELFF
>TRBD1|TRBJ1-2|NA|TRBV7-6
TGTGCCAGCAGCTGGGGGGACAGGGAAAATGGCTACACCTTC
CASSWGDRENGYTF
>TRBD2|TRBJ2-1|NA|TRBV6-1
TGTGCCAGCAGGGGCGGACTAGTAATCAATGAGCAGTTCTTC
CASRGGLVINEQFF
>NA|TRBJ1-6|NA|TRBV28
TGTGCCAGCGACGGGGGAAATAATTCACCCCTCCACTTT
CASDGGNNSPLHF
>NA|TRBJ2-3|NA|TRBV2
TGTGCCAGCAGTGGTCAGCGGGCAAACACAGATACGCAGTATTTT
CASSGQRANTDTQYF
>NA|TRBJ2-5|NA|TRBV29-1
TGCAGCGTGCGGAGGCAGGAAGAGACCCAGTACTTC
CSVRRQEETQYF
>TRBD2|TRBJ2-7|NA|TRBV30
TGTGCCTGGAGTTGGACTAGCGGGAGGGTTGAGCAGTACTTC
CAWSWTSGRVEQYF
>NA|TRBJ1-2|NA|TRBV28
TGTGCCAGCAGTCAGAGACAGAAAACCGGCTATGGCTACACCTTC
CASSQRQKTGYGYTF
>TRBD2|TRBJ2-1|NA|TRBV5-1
TGCGCCAGCAGCTCTGTCCCTAGCGGGAGCGGAAATGAGCAGTTCTTC
CASSSVPSGSGNEQFF
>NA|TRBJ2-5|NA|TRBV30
TGTGCCTGGAGTTTGGGGTTCCAAGAGACCCAGTACTTC
CAWSLGFQETQYF
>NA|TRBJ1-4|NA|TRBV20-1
TGCAGTGCACAAAATGAAAAACTGTTTTTT
CSAQNEKLFF
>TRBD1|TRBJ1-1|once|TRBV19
TGTGCCAGTAGTTCGAGGACAGGGTCGAATTTGGGCACTGAAGCTTTCTTT
CASSSRTGSNLGTEAFF
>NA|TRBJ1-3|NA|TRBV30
TGTGCCTGGAGTGGAGGGCAGATCTCTGGAAACACCATATATTTT
CAWSGGQISGNTIYF
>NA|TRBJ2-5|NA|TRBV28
TGTGCCACTGCGTCGCCCCAAGAGACCCAGTACTTC
CATASPQETQYF
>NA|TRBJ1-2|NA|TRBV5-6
TGTGCCAGCAGCACCCCAGCACAGGGCGAAAACAGCTACACCTTC
CASSTPAQGENSYTF
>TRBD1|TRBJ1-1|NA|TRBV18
TGTGCCAGCTCACCCCTGGGACAGCCGAACACTGAAGCTTTCTTT
CASSPLGQPNTEAFF
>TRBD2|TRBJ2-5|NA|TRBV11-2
TGTGCCAGCAGTGCTATAGCGGGAGCGTGGGAGACCCAGTACTTC
CASSAIAGAWETQYF
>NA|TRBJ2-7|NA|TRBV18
TGTGCCAGCTCACCATCTTTCGTTGGGGGGATCCACGAGCAGTACTTC
CASSPSFVGGIHEQYF
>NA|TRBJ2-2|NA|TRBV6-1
TGTGCCAGCAGTGAGTCCACCGGGGAGCTGTTTTTT
CASSESTGELFF
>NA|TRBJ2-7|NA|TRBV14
TGTGCCAGCAGCCAAGTGAGGGGGGCTGCGCAGTACTTC
CASSQVRGAAQYF
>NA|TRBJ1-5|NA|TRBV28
TGTGCCAGCAGTCTCCAACAGGGATCAAGCAATCAGCCCCAGCATTTT
CASSLQQGSSNQPQHF
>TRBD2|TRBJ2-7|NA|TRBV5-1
TGCGCCAGCAGCTTGGCCAAGGGACTAGCGGGAGCCTCACAAGTTCAGCAGTACTTC
CASSLAKGLAGASQVQQYF
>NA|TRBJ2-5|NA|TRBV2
TGTGCCAGCAGTGAACAGTTTGGGGAGACCCAGTACTTC
CASSEQFGETQYF
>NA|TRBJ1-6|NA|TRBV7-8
TGTGCCAGCAGCGCGGGGATAGAGAGAAATTCACCCCTCCACTTT
CASSAGIERNSPLHF
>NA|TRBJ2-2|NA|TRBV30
TGTGCCTGGTCCGGACTGCCCGGGGAGCTGTTTTTT
CAWSGLPGELFF
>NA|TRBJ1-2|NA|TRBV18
TGTGCCAGCTCACCGGACATCAACTATGGCTACACCTTC
CASSPDINYGYTF
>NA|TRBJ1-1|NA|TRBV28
TGTGCCAGCAGTTTATTAGGTCGGATGAACACTGAAGCTTTCTTT
CASSLLGRMNTEAFF
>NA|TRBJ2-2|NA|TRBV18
TGTGCCAGCTCCTCGAGCGGGGCCAGGGGCACCGGGGAGCTGTTTTTT
CASSSSGARGTGELFF
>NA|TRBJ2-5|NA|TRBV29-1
TGCAGCGTCGTCAGGGGACCAAATCGTTTCGAGACCCAGTACTTC
CSVVRGPNRFETQYF
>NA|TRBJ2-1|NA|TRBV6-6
TGTGCCAGCAGTTACCGTGGGTACAATGAGCAGTTCTTC
CASSYRGYNEQFF
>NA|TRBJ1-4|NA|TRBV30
TGTGCCTGGAGTCCAGACAGCCAAGATGAAAAACTGTTTTTT
CAWSPDSQDEKLFF
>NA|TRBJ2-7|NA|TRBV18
TGTGCCAGCTCACCACAAAAGGGGACATCCTTCTCCTACGAGCAGTACTTC
CASSPQKGTSFSYEQYF
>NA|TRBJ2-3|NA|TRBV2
TGTGCCAGCTTAGGAGCGAGGGGCACAGATACGCAGTATTTT
CASLGARGTDTQYF
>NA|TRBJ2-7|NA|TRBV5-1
TGCGCCAGCAAACCTGGGGCAGGGGGGTACGAGCAGTACTTC
CASKPGAGGYEQYF
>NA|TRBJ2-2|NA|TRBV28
TGTGCCAGCAGAGGCGCGGGAAACACCGGGGAGCTGTTTTTT
CASRGAGNTGELFF
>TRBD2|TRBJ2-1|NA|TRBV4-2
TGTGCCAGCAGCCAAGCCTGGAGCGGGATAAACTACAATGAGCAGTTCTTC
CASSQAWSGINYNEQFF
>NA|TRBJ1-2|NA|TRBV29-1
TGCAGCGTTGAAGGCGGCAGCGGAGATGGCTACACCTTC
CSVEGGSGDGYTF
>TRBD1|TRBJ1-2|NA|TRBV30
TGTGCCTGGAGAGGCGGGACAGGGGTATCTTTGTACTATGGCTACACCTTC
CAWRGGTGVSLYYGYTF
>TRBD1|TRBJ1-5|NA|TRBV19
TGTGCCAGTAGTCCGACAGGGGGCCAGCCCCAGCATTTT
CASSPTGGQPQHF
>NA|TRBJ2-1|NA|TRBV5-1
TGCGCCAGCATGACCGTGAGCAGGGGCTACAATGAGCAGTTCTTC
CASMTVSRGYNEQFF
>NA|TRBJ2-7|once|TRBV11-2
TGTGCCAGCAGCTTAGATCAAGCCAGGGGGGACCTATCCTACGAGCAGTACTTC
CASSLDQARGDLSYEQYF
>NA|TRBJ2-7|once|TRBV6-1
TGTGCCAGCACCCCCGGGACAATCTCCTACGAGCAGTACTTC
CASTPGTISYEQYF
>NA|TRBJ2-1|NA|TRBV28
TGTGCCAGCACCGGGACTTTGGGTAATGAGCAGTTCTTC
CASTGTLGNEQFF
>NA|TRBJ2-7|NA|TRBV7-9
TGTGCCAGCAGCTTAGACGGGTCAGGTCGGTGGGGACAGTACTTC
CASSLDGSGRWGQYF
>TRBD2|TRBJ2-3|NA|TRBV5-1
TGCGCCAGCAGCTATGTAGCGGGGGGGAGCACAGATACGCAGTATTTT
CASSYVAGGSTDTQYF
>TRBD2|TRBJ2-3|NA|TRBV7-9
TGTGCCAGCAGCTTAGTTAGCGGGGGCACAGATACGCAGTATTTT
CASSLVSGGTDTQYF
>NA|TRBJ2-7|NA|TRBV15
TGTGCCACCAGCAGAGACGGGGAAGAGGACGAGCAGTACTTC
CATSRDGEEDEQYF
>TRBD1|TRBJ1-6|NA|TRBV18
TGTGCCAGCTCACCCAGACAGGGGGCGGATTCACCCCTCCACTTT
CASSPRQGADSPLHF
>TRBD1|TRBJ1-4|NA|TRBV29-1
TGCAGCGCTGGGGACAGGAGCTCAACTAATGAAAAACTGTTTTTT
CSAGDRSSTNEKLFF
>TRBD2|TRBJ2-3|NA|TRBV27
TGTGCCAGCAGTTTATCGTCTGGTGGAGGGAACGCGGGGCTAGCGGTTTATACGCAGTATTTT
CASSLSSGGGNAGLAVYTQYF